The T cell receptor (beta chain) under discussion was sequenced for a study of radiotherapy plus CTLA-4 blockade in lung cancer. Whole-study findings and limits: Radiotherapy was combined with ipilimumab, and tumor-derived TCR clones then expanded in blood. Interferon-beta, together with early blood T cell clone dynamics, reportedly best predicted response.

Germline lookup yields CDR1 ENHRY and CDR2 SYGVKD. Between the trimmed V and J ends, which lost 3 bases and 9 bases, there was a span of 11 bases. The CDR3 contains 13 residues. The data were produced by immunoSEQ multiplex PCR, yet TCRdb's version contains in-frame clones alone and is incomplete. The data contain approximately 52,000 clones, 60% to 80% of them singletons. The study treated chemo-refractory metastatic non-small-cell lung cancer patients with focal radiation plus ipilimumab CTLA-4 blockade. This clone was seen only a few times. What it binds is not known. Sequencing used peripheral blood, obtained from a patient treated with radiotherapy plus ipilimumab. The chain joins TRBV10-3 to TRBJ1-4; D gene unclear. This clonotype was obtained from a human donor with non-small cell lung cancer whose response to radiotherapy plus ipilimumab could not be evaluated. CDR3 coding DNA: TGTGCCATCAGTGAACAGAGCTGGAAAAAACTGTTTTTT. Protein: CAISEQSWKKLFF.